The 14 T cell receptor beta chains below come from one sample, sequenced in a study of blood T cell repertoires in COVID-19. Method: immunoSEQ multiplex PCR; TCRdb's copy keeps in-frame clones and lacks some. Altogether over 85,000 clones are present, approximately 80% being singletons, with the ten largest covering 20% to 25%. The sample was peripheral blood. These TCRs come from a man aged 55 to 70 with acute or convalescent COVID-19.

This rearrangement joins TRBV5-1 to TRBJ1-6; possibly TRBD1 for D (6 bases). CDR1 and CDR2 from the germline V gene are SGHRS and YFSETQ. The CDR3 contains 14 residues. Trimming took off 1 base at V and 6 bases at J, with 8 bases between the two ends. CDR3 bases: TGCGCCAGCAGCTTGACAGGGTTTAATTCACCCCTCCACTTT. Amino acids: CASSLTGFNSPLHF.

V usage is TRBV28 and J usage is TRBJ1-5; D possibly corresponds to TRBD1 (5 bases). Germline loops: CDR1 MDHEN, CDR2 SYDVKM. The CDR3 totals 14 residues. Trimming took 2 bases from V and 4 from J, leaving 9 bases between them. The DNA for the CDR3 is TGTGCCAGCAGTTTAGCAGGGTGGAATCAGCCCCAGCATTTT. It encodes CASSLAGWNQPQHF.

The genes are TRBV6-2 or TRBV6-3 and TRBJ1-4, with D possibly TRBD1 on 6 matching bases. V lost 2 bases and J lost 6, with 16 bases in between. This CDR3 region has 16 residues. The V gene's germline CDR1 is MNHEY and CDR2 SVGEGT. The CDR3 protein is CASSYHPGTNDEKLFF. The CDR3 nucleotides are TGTGCCAGCAGTTACCACCCCGGGACAAACGATGAAAAACTGTTTTTT.

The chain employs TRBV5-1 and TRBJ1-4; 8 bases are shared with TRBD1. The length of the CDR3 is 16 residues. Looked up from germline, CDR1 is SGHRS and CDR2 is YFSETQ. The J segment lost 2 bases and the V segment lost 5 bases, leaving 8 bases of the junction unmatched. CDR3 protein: CASRQTGVTTNEKLFF. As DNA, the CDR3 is TGCGCCAGCAGACAGACAGGGGTAACTACTAATGAAAAACTGTTTTTT.

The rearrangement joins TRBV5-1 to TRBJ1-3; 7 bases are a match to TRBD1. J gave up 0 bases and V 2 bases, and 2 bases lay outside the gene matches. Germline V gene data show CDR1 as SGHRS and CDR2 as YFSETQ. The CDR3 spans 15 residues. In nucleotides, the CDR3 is TGCGCCAGCAGCTTTGACAGGGACTCTGGAAACACCATATATTTT. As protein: CASSFDRDSGNTIYF.

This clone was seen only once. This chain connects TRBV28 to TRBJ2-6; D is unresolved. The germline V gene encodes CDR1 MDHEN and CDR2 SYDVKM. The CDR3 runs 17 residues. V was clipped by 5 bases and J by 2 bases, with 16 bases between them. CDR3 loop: CASSTRQAGTGANVLTF. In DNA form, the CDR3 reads TGTGCCAGCAGTACACGCCAGGCAGGCACTGGGGCCAACGTCCTGACTTTC. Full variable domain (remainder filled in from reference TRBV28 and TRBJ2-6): DVKVTQSSRYLVKRTGEKVFLECVQDMDHENMFWYRQDPGLGLRLIYFSYDVKMKEKGDIPEGYSVSREKKERFSLILESASTNQTSMYLCASSTRQAGTGANVLTFGAGSRLTVL.

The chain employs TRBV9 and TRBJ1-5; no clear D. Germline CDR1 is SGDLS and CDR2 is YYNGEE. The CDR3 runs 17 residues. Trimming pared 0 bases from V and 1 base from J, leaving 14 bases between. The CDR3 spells CASSVESRVTSNQPQHF. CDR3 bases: TGTGCCAGCAGCGTAGAGAGTCGGGTAACGAGCAATCAGCCCCAGCATTTT.

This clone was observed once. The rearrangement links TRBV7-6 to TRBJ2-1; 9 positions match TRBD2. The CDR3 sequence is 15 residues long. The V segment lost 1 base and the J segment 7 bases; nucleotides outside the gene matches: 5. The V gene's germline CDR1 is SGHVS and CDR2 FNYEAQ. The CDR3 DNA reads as TGTGCCAGCAGCTTAGTTGCGGGGGGGCCAAATGAGCAGTTCTTC. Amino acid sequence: CASSLVAGGPNEQFF.

This chain's CDR3 is CASSIRSDRASGNTIYF. The CDR3 nucleotides read TGTGCCAGTAGTATTCGTTCAGACAGGGCCTCTGGAAACACCATATATTTT. This chain uses TRBV19 with TRBJ1-3; 7 bases align to TRBD1. With V trimmed by 3 bases and J by 0 bases, 8 bases remained unmatched. Germline values: CDR1 LNHDA, CDR2 SQIVND (reference sequence). The CDR3 covers 17 residues. The whole variable domain, filled in from reference TRBV19 and TRBJ1-3, reads DGGITQSPKYLFRKEGQNVTLSCEQNLNHDAMYWYRQDPGQGLRLIYYSQIVNDFQKGDIAEGYSVSREKKESFPLTVTSAQKNPTAFYLCASSIRSDRASGNTIYFGEGSWLTVV.

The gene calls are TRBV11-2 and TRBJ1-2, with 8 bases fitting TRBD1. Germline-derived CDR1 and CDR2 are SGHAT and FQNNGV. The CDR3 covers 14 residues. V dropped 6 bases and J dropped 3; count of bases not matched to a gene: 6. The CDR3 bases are TGTGCCAGCAGTAAATTGACAGGGGACTATGGCTACACCTTC. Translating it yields CASSKLTGDYGYTF.

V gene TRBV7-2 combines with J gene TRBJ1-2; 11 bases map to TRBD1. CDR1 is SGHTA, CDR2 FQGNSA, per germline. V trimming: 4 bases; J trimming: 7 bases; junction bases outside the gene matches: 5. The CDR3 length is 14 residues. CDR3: CASSSPDRGLGYTF. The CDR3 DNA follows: TGTGCCAGCAGCTCCCCGGACAGGGGGCTTGGCTACACCTTC.

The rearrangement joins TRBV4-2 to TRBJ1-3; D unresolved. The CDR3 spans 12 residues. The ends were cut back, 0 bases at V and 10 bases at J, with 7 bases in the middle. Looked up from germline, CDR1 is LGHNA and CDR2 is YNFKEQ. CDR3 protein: CASSQDGRTIYF. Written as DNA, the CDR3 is TGTGCCAGCAGCCAAGATGGCAGGACCATATATTTT.

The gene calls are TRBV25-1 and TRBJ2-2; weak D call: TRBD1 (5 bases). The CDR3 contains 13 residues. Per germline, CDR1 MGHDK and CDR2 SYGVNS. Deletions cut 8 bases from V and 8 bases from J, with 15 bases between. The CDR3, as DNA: TGTGCCAGCCGCAGTATGACAGTGGGGGAGCTGTTTTTT. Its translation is CASRSMTVGELFF. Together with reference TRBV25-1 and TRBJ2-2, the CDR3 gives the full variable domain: EADIYQTPRYLVIGTGKKITLECSQTMGHDKMYWYQQDPGMELHLIHYSYGVNSTEKGDLSSESTVSRIRTEHFPLTLESARPSHTSQYLCASRSMTVGELFFGEGSRLTVL.

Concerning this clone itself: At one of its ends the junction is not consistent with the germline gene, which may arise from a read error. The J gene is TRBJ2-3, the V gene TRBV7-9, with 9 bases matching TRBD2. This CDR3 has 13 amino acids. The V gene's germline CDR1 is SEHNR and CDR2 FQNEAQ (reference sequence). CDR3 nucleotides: TGTGCCAGCAGCCTAGCGGGGCAAGATACGCAGTATTTT. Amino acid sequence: CASSLAGQDTQYF.